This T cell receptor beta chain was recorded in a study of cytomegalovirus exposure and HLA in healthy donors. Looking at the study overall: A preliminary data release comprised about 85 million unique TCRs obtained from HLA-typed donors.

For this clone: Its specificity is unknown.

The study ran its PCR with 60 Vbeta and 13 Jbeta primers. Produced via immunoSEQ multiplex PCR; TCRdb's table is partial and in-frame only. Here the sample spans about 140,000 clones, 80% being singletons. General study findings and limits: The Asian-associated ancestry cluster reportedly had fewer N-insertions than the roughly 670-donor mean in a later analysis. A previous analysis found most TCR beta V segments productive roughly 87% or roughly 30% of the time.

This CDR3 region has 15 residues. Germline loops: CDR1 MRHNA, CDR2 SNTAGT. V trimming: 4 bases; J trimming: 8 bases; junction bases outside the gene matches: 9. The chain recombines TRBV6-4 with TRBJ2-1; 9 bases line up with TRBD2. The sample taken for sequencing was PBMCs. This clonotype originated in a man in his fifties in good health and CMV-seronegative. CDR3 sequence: CASSAFSGRGDEQFF. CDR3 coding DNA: TGTGCCAGCAGTGCCTTTAGCGGGAGAGGGGATGAGCAGTTCTTC.